These 32 T cell receptor beta chains came from one sample sequenced in a study of response to subunit inactivated influenza vaccine. MiXCR, run by TCRdb on the RT-PCR reads, gives a single entry per CDR3 protein. The sample shows over 150,000 distinct CDR3 sequences, approximately 8.7% of them seen only once. The sample was non-naive T cells sorted from PBMCs, taken on the day of vaccination. Source of these receptors: a man aged 50-59 years who received an inactivated influenza vaccine.

The rearrangement links TRBV6-5 to TRBJ2-7, with TRBD2 matching over 7 bases. Germline assignment: CDR1 MNHEY and CDR2 SVGAGI. V lost 2 bases, J lost 2 bases, and 3 bases stayed unmatched. This CDR3 is 14 amino acids long. Here the CDR3 reads CASSYSGAPYEQYF. In DNA form, the CDR3 reads TGTGCCAGCAGTTACAGCGGGGCCCCCTACGAGCAGTACTTC.

This rearrangement joins TRBV5-1 to TRBJ2-5, with TRBD1 identical over 10 bases. Germline V CDR1 and CDR2: SGHRS, YFSETQ. This CDR3 contains 17 residues. The V segment lost 0 bases and the J segment 5 bases; nucleotides outside the gene matches: 10. The CDR3 DNA follows: TGCGCCAGCAGCTTGGCCACCCAGACAGGGGGCGTGGAGACCCAGTACTTC. It codes for CASSLATQTGGVETQYF. The full variable domain, its missing parts supplied by reference TRBV5-1 and TRBJ2-5, is KAGVTQTPRYLIKTRGQQVTLSCSPISGHRSVSWYQQTPGQGLQFLFEYFSETQRNKGNFPGRFSGRQFSNSRSEMNVSTLELGDSALYLCASSLATQTGGVETQYFGPGTRLLVL.

This CDR3 is CASSRTGGDTEAFF. CDR3 nucleotides: TGTGCCAGCAGCCGGACAGGTGGGGACACTGAAGCTTTCTTT. The rearrangement uses TRBV7-9 and TRBJ1-1; 7 bases align to TRBD1. V shed 5 bases, J shed 3 bases, and the junction held 6 bases outside the gene matches. Germline V lookup: CDR1 SEHNR, CDR2 FQNEAQ (reference sequence). This CDR3 comprises 14 residues.

The chain uses TRBV10-3 and TRBJ2-4; perhaps D is TRBD1 or TRBD2 (5 bases each). The CDR3 spans 16 residues. Germline CDR1 and CDR2: ENHRY and SYGVKD. V lost 5 bases to trimming and J lost 5 bases, with 19 bases between them. The CDR3 nucleotides read TGTGCCATCAGTAAAGGACTGGGGGTTCGGGAAAACATTCAGTACTTC. Translation: CAISKGLGVRENIQYF.

The rearrangement links TRBV7-3 to TRBJ2-7; the match to TRBD2 covers 11 bases. CDR3 length: 16 residues. V lost 1 base to trimming and J lost 1 base; unmatched junction nucleotides: 3. Germline-derived CDR1 and CDR2 are SGHTA and FQGTGA. The CDR3 nucleotides read TGTGCCAGCAGCTTAATAACTAGCGGGAGATCCTACGAGCAGTACTTC. Translated, it gives CASSLITSGRSYEQYF.

The chain has TRBV27 and TRBJ2-1; 7 bases are a match to TRBD2. Unmatched junction bases numbered 4, after V lost 1 base and J lost 4 bases. The CDR3 sequence is 15 residues long. Looked up from germline, CDR1 is MNHEY and CDR2 is SMNVEV (reference sequence). The CDR3 here is CASSLLPSGYNEQFF. As DNA, the CDR3 is TGTGCCAGCAGTTTATTGCCTAGCGGTTACAATGAGCAGTTCTTC.

This clonotype came up many times. This chain connects TRBV5-6 to TRBJ2-1; TRBD1 matches 7 bases. This CDR3 is built from 14 residues. CDR1 is SGHDT and CDR2 is YYEEEE in the germline V gene. The junction had 4 bases not matched to a gene; V was cut back by 3 bases and J by 4 bases. CDR3 bases: TGTGCCAGCAGCTACGGGACAGAATACAATGAGCAGTTCTTC. It encodes CASSYGTEYNEQFF.

The V gene is TRBV11-1, the J gene TRBJ2-3; 13 nucleotides agree with TRBD2. Germline-derived CDR1 and CDR2 are SGHAT and FQDESV (reference sequence). Trimming cost V 5 bases and J 6 bases; bases outside gene matches: 2. The CDR3 has 14 residues. CDR3 amino acids: CASSGLAGVDTQYF. The CDR3 nucleotides read TGTGCCAGCAGCGGACTAGCGGGGGTTGATACGCAGTATTTT.

In its sample, this clonotype was seen many times. The CDR3 DNA follows: TGTGCCAGCAGCGTAGATCTGCTTAGCACAGATACGCAGTATTTT. Translated: CASSVDLLSTDTQYF. This chain links TRBV9 with TRBJ2-3, with D uncertain. The V gene's germline CDR1 is SGDLS and CDR2 YYNGEE. This CDR3 region has 15 residues. Trimming left V 0 bases short and J 0 bases short, with 8 bases between.

The gene calls are TRBV20-1 and TRBJ2-7; 11 nucleotides agree with TRBD2. Germline V gives CDR1 DFQATT, CDR2 SNEGSKA (reference sequence). The CDR3 covers 16 residues. Unmatched junction bases numbered 6, after V lost 0 bases and J lost 2 bases. CDR3 region: CSARDLGSGGAYEQYF. The CDR3 bases are TGCAGTGCTAGAGATCTCGGTAGCGGGGGGGCCTACGAGCAGTACTTC.

This clonotype has just a few counts. The chain links TRBV20-1 to TRBJ2-5, with 7 bases identical to TRBD1. CDR3 length: 13 residues. Trimming at V came to 3 bases and at J to 4 bases, leaving 5 bases not matched to a gene. Germline CDR1 is DFQATT and CDR2 is SNEGSKA (reference sequence). CDR3 DNA sequence: TGCAGTGCTAGTACAGGGGACCGAGAGACCCAGTACTTC. Protein: CSASTGDRETQYF.

The chain carries TRBV11-2 and TRBJ2-7; D unresolved. The CDR3 consists of 14 residues. From germline, CDR1 is SGHAT and CDR2 FQNNGV. V was trimmed by 1 base and J by 3 bases, leaving 10 bases between them. The CDR3 loop reads CASSLVRGNYEQYF. The CDR3 region has the DNA TGTGCCAGCAGCTTAGTACGCGGTAACTACGAGCAGTACTTC.

The V call is TRBV4-2, the J call TRBJ2-5; 9 nucleotides match TRBD1. V lost 5 bases, J lost 1 base, and 2 bases stayed unmatched. This CDR3 contains 14 residues. In germline, CDR1 is LGHNA, CDR2 YNFKEQ. This CDR3 reads CASSMTGGQETQYF. The CDR3 nucleotides read TGTGCCAGCAGCATGACAGGGGGCCAAGAGACCCAGTACTTC.

V gene TRBV6-5 combines with J gene TRBJ1-6; a weak D match, TRBD1 (5 bases). CDR1 is MNHEY, CDR2 SVGAGI, per germline. The length of the CDR3 is 13 residues. V lost 4 bases and J lost 13, with 14 bases in between. In DNA, the CDR3 is TGTGCCAGCAGTTCCAGCCTACGGGGGCCCCTCCACTTT. Translating gives CASSSSLRGPLHF.

CDR3 sequence reads: CASSYPGPGTGNNHNEQFF. CDR3 DNA: TGTGCCAGCAGTTACCCCGGTCCCGGGACAGGGAACAATCACAATGAGCAGTTCTTC. The gene calls are TRBV6-2 or TRBV6-3 and TRBJ2-1; 9 bases match TRBD1. V trimming: 2 bases; J trimming: 5 bases; junction bases outside the gene matches: 16. The germline V gene encodes CDR1 MNHEY and CDR2 SVGEGT. The CDR3 contains 19 residues.

In this sample, this clonotype turned up many times. The chain joins TRBV7-2 to TRBJ2-5; no definite D call. Germline loops: CDR1 SGHTA, CDR2 FQGNSA. V shed 3 bases and J shed 5 bases, with 10 bases lying between them. CDR3 length equals 13 residues. As DNA, the CDR3 is TGTGCCAGCAGCTTTAGTCTCGGGGAGACCCAGTACTTC. Translating it yields CASSFSLGETQYF.

A few counts support this clonotype. This chain links TRBV11-2 with TRBJ2-5; 7 nucleotides line up with TRBD1. From germline, CDR1 is SGHAT and CDR2 FQNNGV. V lost 4 bases, J lost 6 bases, and 8 bases stayed unmatched. This CDR3 has 14 amino acids. This CDR3 reads CASSYRDRVKTQYF. DNA of the CDR3: TGTGCCAGCAGCTACCGGGACAGAGTTAAGACCCAGTACTTC. Supplemented by reference TRBV11-2 and TRBJ2-5, the full variable domain reads EAGVAQSPRYKIIEKRQSVAFWCNPISGHATLYWYQQILGQGPKLLIQFQNNGVVDDSQLPKDRFSAERLKGVDSTLKIQPAKLEDSAVYLCASSYRDRVKTQYFGPGTRLLVL.

This clonotype was observed many times. The chain employs TRBV7-9 and TRBJ2-1; 8 bases agree with TRBD1. Germline V gene data show CDR1 as SEHNR and CDR2 as FQNEAQ (reference sequence). After removal of 6 bases from V and 7 bases from J, the junction contained 11 bases not matched to a gene. This CDR3 spans 15 amino acids. Here the CDR3 DNA reads TGTGCCAGCAGGACCCAACGACAGGGGAGGAATGAGCAGTTCTTC. This gives the protein CASRTQRQGRNEQFF.

As concerns this clonotype: This clone may be a read error of a much larger clone one base away. The V and J genes are TRBV20-1 and TRBJ2-2; possibly TRBD1 for D (5 bases). The V end lost 6 bases, the J end lost 7 bases, and 21 bases lay between the germline ends. The germline CDR1 and CDR2 sequences are DFQATT and SNEGSKA (reference sequence). This CDR3 is 15 amino acids long. The CDR3 region is CSAQIDRGHDGELFF. The CDR3 DNA reads TGCAGTGCACAGATTGACCGCGGACATGACGGGGAGCTGTTTTTT.

The gene calls are TRBV19 and TRBJ2-1, with 7 bases lining up with TRBD2. The CDR3 totals 14 residues. Trimming at V came to 8 bases and at J to 4 bases, leaving 8 bases not matched to a gene. Per germline, CDR1 LNHDA and CDR2 SQIVND (reference sequence). Here the CDR3 DNA reads TGTGCCAGTGGGGAAGCGGGAAGGTACAATGAGCAGTTCTTC. Translation gives CASGEAGRYNEQFF.

The rearrangement links TRBV20-1 to TRBJ2-7; D possibly corresponds to TRBD2 (6 bases). Trimming removed 7 bases at V and 2 bases at J, with 15 bases between. Germline CDR1 reads DFQATT; CDR2 reads SNEGSKA (reference sequence). The CDR3 has 13 amino acids. CDR3 region: CSGRGLSPYEQYF. CDR3 DNA sequence: TGCAGTGGTAGGGGACTGTCTCCCTACGAGCAGTACTTC.

This clonotype showed up just a few times. V usage is TRBV6-2 or TRBV6-3 and J usage is TRBJ2-7, with 7 bases identical to TRBD2. The CDR3 consists of 20 residues. The germline V gene has CDR1 MNHEY and CDR2 SVGEGT. V dropped 0 bases and J dropped 5; count of bases not matched to a gene: 22. The CDR3 bases are TGTGCCAGCAGTTACTCGATCGTACCTCAGGGAGGGACTCCGGCCGACGAGCAGTACTTC. It yields the protein CASSYSIVPQGGTPADEQYF.

This clonotype came up a few times. The rearrangement links TRBV28 to TRBJ2-7; D uncertain. Deletions cut 5 bases from V and 5 bases from J, with 16 bases between. The germline V gene has CDR1 MDHEN and CDR2 SYDVKM. The CDR3 extends over 14 amino acids. CDR3 residues: CASSRATTPNEQYF. The CDR3 DNA follows: TGTGCCAGCAGTCGCGCCACGACACCGAACGAGCAGTACTTC.

This clonotype has a count of ten or more. The chain is built from TRBV6-5 and TRBJ2-2; D remains ambiguous. There are 13 residues in the CDR3. The ends were cut back, 2 bases at V and 7 bases at J, with 8 bases in the middle. From germline, CDR1 is MNHEY and CDR2 SVGAGI. The chain's CDR3 is CASSYRQIGELFF. CDR3 nucleotide sequence: TGTGCCAGCAGTTACCGACAAATCGGGGAGCTGTTTTTT.

The chain links TRBV12-3 or TRBV12-4 to TRBJ2-1, with 7 bases that match TRBD1. This CDR3 comprises 12 residues. Trimming at V came to 2 bases and at J to 15 bases, leaving 7 bases not matched to a gene. The CDR3 region has the DNA TGTGCCAGCAGTTTATCGCGGACAGGACTGTTCTTC. As protein: CASSLSRTGLFF.

This clonotype was recorded a few times. The gene calls are TRBV5-1 and TRBJ2-2, with D maybe TRBD1 (5 bases). The CDR3 totals 15 residues. Trimming took 2 bases from V and 0 from J, leaving 8 bases between them. Germline loops: CDR1 SGHRS, CDR2 YFSETQ. Here the CDR3 DNA reads TGCGCCAGCAGCTTTTCACAGGCGAACACCGGGGAGCTGTTTTTT. This sequence encodes CASSFSQANTGELFF.

V usage is TRBV10-3 and J usage is TRBJ1-1, with 8 bases lining up with TRBD1. J lost 5 bases, V lost 5 bases, and 7 bases had no gene match. This CDR3 is built from 14 residues. CDR1 and CDR2 from the germline V gene are ENHRY and SYGVKD. Here the CDR3 reads CAISPTGGETEAFF. CDR3 sequence (DNA): TGTGCCATCAGTCCTACAGGGGGGGAGACTGAAGCTTTCTTT.

This clonotype was observed a few times. One end of the junction fails to match germline, which may point to a read error. This rearrangement joins TRBV7-2 to TRBJ1-1, with D possibly being TRBD1 (5 bases). The germline V gene encodes CDR1 SGHTA and CDR2 FQGNSA. CDR3 length equals 13 residues. Here the CDR3 DNA reads TGTGCCAGCAGCTTAAGCCGGGACCGTGAATCTTTCTTT. Its protein product is CASSLSRDRESFF.

A few counts support this clonotype. The chain combines TRBV21-1 with TRBJ2-7; the table's D call of TRBD2 was not tested on the DNA. TRBV21-1 is tagged as a pseudogene. The CDR3 is 18 residues long. CDR3 loop: CASSKVPSGRPGGTWQYF. CDR3 in DNA: TGTGCCAGCAGCAAAGTGCCTAGCGGGAGGCCCGGGGGAACCTGGCAGTACTTC.

V gene TRBV19 combines with J gene TRBJ2-1, with a weak D call TRBD1 (5 bases). V lost 1 base, J lost 4 bases, and 8 bases lay in between. Germline-derived CDR1 and CDR2 are LNHDA and SQIVND (reference sequence). This CDR3 region has 14 residues. This CDR3 reads CASSIGQYYNEQFF. The DNA for the CDR3 is TGTGCCAGTAGTATAGGACAGTATTACAATGAGCAGTTCTTC.

This clonotype was found many times. The rearrangement joins TRBV11-1 to TRBJ1-1; D is perhaps TRBD1 (5 bases). The germline gives CDR1 SGHAT, CDR2 FQDESV (reference sequence). This CDR3 is 18 amino acids long. Deletions cut 7 bases from V and 0 bases from J, with 24 bases between. CDR3 DNA: TGTGCCAGCACCGGACACCGTAGTCGGAACAGATTGAACACTGAAGCTTTCTTT. It encodes CASTGHRSRNRLNTEAFF.

Many counts were recorded for this clonotype. The gene calls are TRBV7-8 and TRBJ2-1; D possibly corresponds to TRBD2 (6 bases). The CDR3 contains 16 residues. CDR1 SGHVS and CDR2 FQNEAQ come from the germline V gene. V shed 0 bases and J shed 2 bases, with 11 bases lying between them. CDR3 DNA: TGTGCCAGCAGCTTAGCGCACGGGAGACCCTACAATGAGCAGTTCTTC. It translates to CASSLAHGRPYNEQFF.